These T cell receptor beta chains were read from a single sample in a study of blood T cell repertoires in COVID-19. The data were produced by immunoSEQ multiplex PCR, yet TCRdb's version contains in-frame clones alone and is incomplete. The sample shows about 250,000 clones, roughly 85% of them seen only once. Sequencing was performed on PBMCs or T cells enriched from blood (not recorded which). These receptors were obtained from a man aged 40-50 years who had been exposed to COVID-19. Both conserved end residues are part of each CDR3. The D gene is left open where the match is weak. Some rows have no size entry. The others give once, few or many, or a class for an expanded clone.

J gene	D gene	clone size	V gene	CDR3 DNA	CDR3 protein
TRBJ1-2	-	once	TRBV5-5	TGTGCCAGCAGCTCTATAAATAACTATGGCTACACCTTC	CASSSINNYGYTF
TRBJ2-3	-	-	TRBV2	TGTGCCAGCAGTATACTAGGAAACACAGATACGCAGTATTTT	CASSILGNTDTQYF
TRBJ1-1	-	-	TRBV19	TGTGCCAGTAGGAATCGGGGGGCGCGCACTGAAGCTTTCTTT	CASRNRGARTEAFF
TRBJ1-2	-	-	TRBV11-2	TGTGCCAGCAGCCGCGGGTATGGCTACACCTTC	CASSRGYGYTF
TRBJ1-6	TRBD1	-	TRBV5-5	TGTGCCAGCAGCGAGGGGGGACAGGGGAATTCACCCCTCCACTTT	CASSEGGQGNSPLHF
TRBJ2-1	TRBD2	-	TRBV7-8	TGTGCCAGCAGCTTAGGTGGGACTAGCGTATTGGGGGAGCAGTTCTTC	CASSLGGTSVLGEQFF
TRBJ2-3	-	-	TRBV9	TGTGCCAGCGAGACGGATCCCGGGGGTACGCAGTATTTT	CASETDPGGTQYF
TRBJ1-2	-	-	TRBV27	TGTGCCAGCAGTTTACTGGTGTACGGTGGCTACACCTTC	CASSLLVYGGYTF
TRBJ2-3	-	-	TRBV5-4	TGTGCCAGCAGCCCCGCCGGTCGACTTGGCACAGATACGCAGTATTTT	CASSPAGRLGTDTQYF
TRBJ1-5	-	-	TRBV5-4	TGTGCCAGCAGCTTGGGAGGGAGCCTAAATCAGCCCCAGCATTTT	CASSLGGSLNQPQHF
TRBJ2-2	-	-	TRBV7-3	TGTGCCAGCAGCTTTAGCGGAAACACCGGGGAGCTGTTTTTT	CASSFSGNTGELFF
TRBJ2-1	TRBD2	-	TRBV27	TGTGCCAGCAGCCCCGGGGGCGGGAGGGCCCTCATAAGGCAGTTCTTC	CASSPGGGRALIRQFF
TRBJ1-5	-	-	TRBV19	TGTGCCAGTAGTATAGAACGCAGGCAGCCCCAGCATTTT	CASSIERRQPQHF
TRBJ2-6	TRBD1	-	TRBV5-6	TGTGCCAGCAGCTTGGGGGACAGGGCTGGGGCCAACGTCCTGACTTTC	CASSLGDRAGANVLTF
TRBJ2-2	-	-	TRBV27	TGTGCCAGCCGCAGGGCCCCCGGGGAGCTGTTTTTT	CASRRAPGELFF
TRBJ1-2	-	-	TRBV18	TGTGCCAGCTCACCCGACATTAACTATGGCTACACCTTC	CASSPDINYGYTF
TRBJ1-2	-	few	TRBV9	TGTGCCAGCAGCGGGGAGGGGAGAATATACTTAAACTATGGCTACACCTTC	CASSGEGRIYLNYGYTF
TRBJ1-1	TRBD1	-	TRBV27	TGTGCCAGCAGAACAGGGGGCCGTCTAGAAGCTTTCTTT	CASRTGGRLEAFF
TRBJ1-2	-	-	TRBV3-1/TRBV3-2	TGTGCCAGCAGCCATGCGGGTAACTATGGCTACACCTTC	CASSHAGNYGYTF
TRBJ1-3	-	-	TRBV3-1/TRBV3-2	TGTGCCAGCAGCCAGGTAGAGGCCTACTCTGGAAACACCATATATTTT	CASSQVEAYSGNTIYF
TRBJ1-6	TRBD1	-	TRBV7-3	TGTGCCAGCAGCGAAACGGGACAGGGTAACTCACCCCTCCACTTT	CASSETGQGNSPLHF
TRBJ2-7	TRBD2	-	TRBV20-1	TGCAGTGCTAGTCACGGCGGGAGGGGAGGCTACGAGCAGTACTTC	CSASHGGRGGYEQYF